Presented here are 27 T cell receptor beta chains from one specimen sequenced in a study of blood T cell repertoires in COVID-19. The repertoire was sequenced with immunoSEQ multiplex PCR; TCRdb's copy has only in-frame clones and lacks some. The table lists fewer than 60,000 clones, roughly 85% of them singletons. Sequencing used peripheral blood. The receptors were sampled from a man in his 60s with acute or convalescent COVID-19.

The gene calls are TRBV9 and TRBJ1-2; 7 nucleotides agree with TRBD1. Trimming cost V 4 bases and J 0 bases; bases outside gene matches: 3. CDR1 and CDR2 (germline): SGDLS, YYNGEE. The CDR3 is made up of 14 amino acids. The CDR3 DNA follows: TGTGCCAGCAGCACCGGGACAGCTAACTATGGCTACACCTTC. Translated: CASSTGTANYGYTF.

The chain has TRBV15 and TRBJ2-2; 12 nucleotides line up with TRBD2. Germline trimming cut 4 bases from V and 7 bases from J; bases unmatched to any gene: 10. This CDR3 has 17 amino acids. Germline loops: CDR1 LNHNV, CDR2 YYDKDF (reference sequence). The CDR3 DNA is TGTGCCACCAGCAAGACTAGCGGGAGAATGGGTGGCGGGGAGCTGTTTTTT. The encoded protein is CATSKTSGRMGGGELFF.

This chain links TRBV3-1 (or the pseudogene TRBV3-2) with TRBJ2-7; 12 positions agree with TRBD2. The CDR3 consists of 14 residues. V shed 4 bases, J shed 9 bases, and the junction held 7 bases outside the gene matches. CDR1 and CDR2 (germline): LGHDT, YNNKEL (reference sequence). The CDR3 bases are TGTGCCAGCAGCCGGTCTAGCGGGAGGGCCGGGCAGTACTTC. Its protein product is CASSRSSGRAGQYF.

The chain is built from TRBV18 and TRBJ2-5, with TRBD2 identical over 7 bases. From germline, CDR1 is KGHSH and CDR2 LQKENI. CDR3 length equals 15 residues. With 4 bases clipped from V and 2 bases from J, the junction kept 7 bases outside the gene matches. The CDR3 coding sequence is TGTGCCAGCTCACGGCTTGAGGGAGGGCAAGAGACCCAGTACTTC. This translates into CASSRLEGGQETQYF.

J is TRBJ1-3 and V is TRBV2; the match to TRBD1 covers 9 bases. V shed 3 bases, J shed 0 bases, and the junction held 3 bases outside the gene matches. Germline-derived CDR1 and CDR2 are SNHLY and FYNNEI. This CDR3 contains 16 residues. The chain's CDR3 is CASSERQGGSGNTIYF. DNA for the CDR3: TGTGCCAGCAGTGAGAGACAGGGGGGCTCTGGAAACACCATATATTTT.

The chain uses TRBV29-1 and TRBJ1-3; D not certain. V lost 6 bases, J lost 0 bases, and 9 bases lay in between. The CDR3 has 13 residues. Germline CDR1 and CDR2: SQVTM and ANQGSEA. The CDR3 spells CSVGISSGNTIYF. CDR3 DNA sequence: TGCAGCGTCGGGATTAGCTCTGGAAACACCATATATTTT.

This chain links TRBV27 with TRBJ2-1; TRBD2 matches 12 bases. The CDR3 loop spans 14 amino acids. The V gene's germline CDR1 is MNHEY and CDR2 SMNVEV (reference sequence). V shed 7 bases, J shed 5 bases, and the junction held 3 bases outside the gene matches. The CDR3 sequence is CASTRLAGDNEQFF. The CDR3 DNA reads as TGTGCCAGCACTAGACTAGCGGGAGACAATGAGCAGTTCTTC.

The DNA for the CDR3 is TGTGCCAGCAGCCCCCCCCCGACTAGCGGGGGGGCTAACAATGAGCAGTTCTTC. This codes for CASSPPPTSGGANNEQFF. This chain uses TRBV13 with TRBJ2-1; TRBD2 agrees at 14 bases. The length of the CDR3 is 18 residues. Germline CDR1 reads PRHDT; CDR2 reads FYEKMQ (reference sequence). V lost 5 bases and J lost 5; bases outside the gene matches: 11.

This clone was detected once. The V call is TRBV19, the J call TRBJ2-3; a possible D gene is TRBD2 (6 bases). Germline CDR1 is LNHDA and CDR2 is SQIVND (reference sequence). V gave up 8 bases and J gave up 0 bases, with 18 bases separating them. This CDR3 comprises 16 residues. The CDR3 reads CASWSGHDSSTDTQYF. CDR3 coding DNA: TGTGCCAGTTGGAGCGGGCACGATTCTAGCACAGATACGCAGTATTTT.

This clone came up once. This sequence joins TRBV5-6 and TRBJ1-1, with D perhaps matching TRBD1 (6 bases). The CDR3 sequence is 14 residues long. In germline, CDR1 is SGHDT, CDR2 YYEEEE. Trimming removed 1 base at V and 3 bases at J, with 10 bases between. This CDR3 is CASSLRGAYTEAFF. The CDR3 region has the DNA TGTGCCAGCAGCTTGCGGGGGGCGTACACTGAAGCTTTCTTT.

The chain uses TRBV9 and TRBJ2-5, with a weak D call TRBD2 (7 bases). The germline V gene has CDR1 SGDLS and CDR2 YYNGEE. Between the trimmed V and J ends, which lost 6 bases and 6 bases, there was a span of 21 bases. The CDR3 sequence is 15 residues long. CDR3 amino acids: CASTYRGAPFKTQYF. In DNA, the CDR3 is TGTGCCAGCACCTATCGGGGGGCCCCATTTAAGACCCAGTACTTC.

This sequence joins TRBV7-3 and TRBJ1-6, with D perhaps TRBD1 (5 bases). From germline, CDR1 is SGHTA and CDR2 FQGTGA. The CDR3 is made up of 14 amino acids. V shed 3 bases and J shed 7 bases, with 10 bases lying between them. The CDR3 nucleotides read TGTGCCAGCAGCTTGTCAGGGTCGAATTCACCCCTCCACTTT. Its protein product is CASSLSGSNSPLHF.

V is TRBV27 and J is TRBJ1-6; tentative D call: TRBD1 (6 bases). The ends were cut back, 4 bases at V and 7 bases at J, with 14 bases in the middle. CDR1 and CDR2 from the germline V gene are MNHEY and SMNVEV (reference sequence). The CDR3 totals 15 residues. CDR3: CASSWGYRENSPLHF. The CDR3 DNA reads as TGTGCCAGCAGTTGGGGGTACAGGGAAAATTCACCCCTCCACTTT.

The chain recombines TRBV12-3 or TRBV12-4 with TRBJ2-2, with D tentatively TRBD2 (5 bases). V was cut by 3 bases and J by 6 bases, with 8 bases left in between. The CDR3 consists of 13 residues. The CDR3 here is CASSLRVAGELFF. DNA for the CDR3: TGTGCCAGCAGTTTGAGGGTCGCCGGGGAGCTGTTTTTT.

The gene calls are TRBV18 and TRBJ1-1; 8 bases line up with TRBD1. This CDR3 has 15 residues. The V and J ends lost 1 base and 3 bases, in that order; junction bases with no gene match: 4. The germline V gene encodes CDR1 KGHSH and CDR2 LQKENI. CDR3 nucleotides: TGTGCCAGCTCACCACGGGCAGGGGGCTACACTGAAGCTTTCTTT. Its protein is CASSPRAGGYTEAFF. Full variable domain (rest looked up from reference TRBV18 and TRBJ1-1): NAGVMQNPRHLVRRRGQEARLRCSPMKGHSHVYWYRQLPEEGLKFMVYLQKENIIDESGMPKERFSAEFPKEGPSILRIQQVVRGDSAAYFCASSPRAGGYTEAFFGQGTRLTVV.

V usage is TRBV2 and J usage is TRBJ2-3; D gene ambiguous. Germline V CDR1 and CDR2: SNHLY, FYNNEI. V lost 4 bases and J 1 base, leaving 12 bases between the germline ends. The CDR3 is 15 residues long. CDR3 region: CASSVSAKRTDTQYF. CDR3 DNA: TGTGCCAGCAGTGTGAGCGCCAAACGCACAGATACGCAGTATTTT.

The CDR3 region has the DNA TGTGCCAGCAGCCCCAGTATCGAAAGGGAGCTGTTTTTT. Protein product: CASSPSIERELFF. The chain links TRBV9 to TRBJ2-2; D not resolved. Germline V gives CDR1 SGDLS, CDR2 YYNGEE. The CDR3 totals 13 residues. V lost 4 bases and J lost 9, with 13 bases in between.

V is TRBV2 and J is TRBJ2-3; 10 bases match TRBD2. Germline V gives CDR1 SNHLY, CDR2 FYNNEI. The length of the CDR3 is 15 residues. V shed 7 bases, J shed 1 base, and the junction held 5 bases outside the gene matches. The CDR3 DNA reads TGTGCCAGCATTCTACTAGCGGGGCGCACAGATACGCAGTATTTT. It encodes CASILLAGRTDTQYF.

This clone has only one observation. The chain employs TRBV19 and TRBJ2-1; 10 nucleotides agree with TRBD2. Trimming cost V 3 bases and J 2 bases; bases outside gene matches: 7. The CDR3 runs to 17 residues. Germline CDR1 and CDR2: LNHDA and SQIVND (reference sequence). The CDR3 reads CASSIVSGRGTYNEQFF. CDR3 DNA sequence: TGTGCCAGTAGTATCGTGAGCGGGAGGGGGACCTACAATGAGCAGTTCTTC.

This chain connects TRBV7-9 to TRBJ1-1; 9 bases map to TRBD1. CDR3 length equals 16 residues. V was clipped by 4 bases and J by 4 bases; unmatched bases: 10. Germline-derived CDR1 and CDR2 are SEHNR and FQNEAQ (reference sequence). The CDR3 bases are TGTGCCAGCAGCTACCGATCGACAGGGGGGAGCACTGAAGCTTTCTTT. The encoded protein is CASSYRSTGGSTEAFF.

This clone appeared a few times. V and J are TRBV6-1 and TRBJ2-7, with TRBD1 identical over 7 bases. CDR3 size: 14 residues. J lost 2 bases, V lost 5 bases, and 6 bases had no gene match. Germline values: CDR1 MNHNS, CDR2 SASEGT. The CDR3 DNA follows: TGTGCCAGCAGTTGGGGACAGCGCACCTACGAGCAGTACTTC. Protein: CASSWGQRTYEQYF.

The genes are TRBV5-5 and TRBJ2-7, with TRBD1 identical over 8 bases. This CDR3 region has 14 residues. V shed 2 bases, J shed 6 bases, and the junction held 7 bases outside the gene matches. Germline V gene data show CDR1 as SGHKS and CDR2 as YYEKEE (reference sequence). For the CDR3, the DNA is TGTGCCAGCAGCTTACCAGGGGGCCTGGGCGAGCAGTACTTC. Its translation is CASSLPGGLGEQYF.

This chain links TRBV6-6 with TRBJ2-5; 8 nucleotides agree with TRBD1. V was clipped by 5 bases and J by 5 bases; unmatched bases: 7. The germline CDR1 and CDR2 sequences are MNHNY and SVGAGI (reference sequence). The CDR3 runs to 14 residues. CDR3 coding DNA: TGTGCCAGCAGTGACACAGGGGGATTGGAGACCCAGTACTTC. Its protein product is CASSDTGGLETQYF.

The DNA for the CDR3 is TGTGCCAGCAGTTTAGGGCCTTGGGAGTACTTC. Protein sequence: CASSLGPWEYF. V and J are TRBV28 and TRBJ2-7; no firm D call. V was trimmed by 2 bases and J by 11 bases, leaving 10 bases between them. The CDR3 spans 11 residues. Looked up from germline, CDR1 is MDHEN and CDR2 is SYDVKM. Full variable domain (remainder filled in from reference TRBV28 and TRBJ2-7): DVKVTQSSRYLVKRTGEKVFLECVQDMDHENMFWYRQDPGLGLRLIYFSYDVKMKEKGDIPEGYSVSREKKERFSLILESASTNQTSMYLCASSLGPWEYFGPGTRLTVT.

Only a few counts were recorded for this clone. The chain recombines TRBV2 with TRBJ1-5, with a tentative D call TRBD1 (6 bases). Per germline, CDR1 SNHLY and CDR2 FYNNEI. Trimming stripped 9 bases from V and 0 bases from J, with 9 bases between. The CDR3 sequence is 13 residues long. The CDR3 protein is CASWTDSNQPQHF. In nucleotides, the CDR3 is TGTGCCAGTTGGACAGATAGCAATCAGCCCCAGCATTTT.

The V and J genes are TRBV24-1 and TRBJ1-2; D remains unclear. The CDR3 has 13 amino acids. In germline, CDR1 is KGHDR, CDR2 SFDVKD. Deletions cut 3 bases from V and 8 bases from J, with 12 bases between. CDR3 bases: TGTGCCACCAGTGATAGGGCGGGGAGCGGCTACACCTTC. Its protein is CATSDRAGSGYTF.

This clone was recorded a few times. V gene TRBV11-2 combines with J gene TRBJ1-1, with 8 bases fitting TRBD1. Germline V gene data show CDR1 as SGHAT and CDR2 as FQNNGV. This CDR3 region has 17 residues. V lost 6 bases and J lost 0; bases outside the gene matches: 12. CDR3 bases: TGTGCCAGCAGACACCGACAGGGGCCGCTCATGAACACTGAAGCTTTCTTT. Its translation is CASRHRQGPLMNTEAFF.